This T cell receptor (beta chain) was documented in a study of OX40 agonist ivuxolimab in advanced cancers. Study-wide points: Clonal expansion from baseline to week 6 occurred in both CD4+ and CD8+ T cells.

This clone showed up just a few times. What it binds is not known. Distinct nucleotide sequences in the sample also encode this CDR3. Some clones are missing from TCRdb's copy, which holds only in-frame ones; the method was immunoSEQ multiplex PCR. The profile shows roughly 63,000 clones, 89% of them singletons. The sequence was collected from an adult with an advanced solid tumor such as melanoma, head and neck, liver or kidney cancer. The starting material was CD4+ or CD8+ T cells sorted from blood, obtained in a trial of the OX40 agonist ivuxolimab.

Here the CDR3 reads CATGTGGNQPQHF. In DNA form, the CDR3 reads TGTGCCACTGGGACCGGGGGGAATCAGCCCCAGCATTTT. This chain connects TRBV10-3 to TRBJ1-5; D is possibly TRBD1 (5 bases). V lost 10 bases, J lost 4 bases, and 14 bases lay in between. CDR1 ENHRY and CDR2 SYGVKD come from the germline V gene. The CDR3 extends over 13 amino acids.